The text below deals with one T cell receptor beta chain. Sequencing used immunoSEQ multiplex PCR; TCRdb keeps in-frame clones, though not all of them. The table lists approximately 110,000 clones, approximately 90% of them singletons. Collection occurred without any documented infections or immune events in donors. The data belong to a study of identifying expanded T cells in peripheral blood. This CDR3 contains 18 residues. The ends lost 5 bases at V and 0 bases at J; junction bases unmatched: 9. Per the germline V gene, CDR1 is SNHLY and CDR2 is FYNNEI. The specimen sequenced was blood. The gene calls are TRBV2 and TRBJ1-3; 11 nucleotides line up with TRBD1. The receptor was derived from a person aged 18 to 70 in good health. CDR3 loop: CASSLRPGTGGSGNTIYF. CDR3 in DNA: TGTGCCAGCAGTCTTCGTCCCGGGACAGGGGGCTCTGGAAACACCATATATTTT.